This entry concerns a single T cell receptor (beta chain). The record originates from a study of blood T cell repertoires in COVID-19. Generated by immunoSEQ multiplex PCR, the TCRdb table keeps only in-frame clones and is missing some. Here the sample spans under 150,000 clones, about 87% being singletons. Self-reported history from a screening survey and questionnaire set each donor's cohort. The CDR3 has 10 residues. Germline V gene data show CDR1 as MNHEY and CDR2 as SMNVEV (reference sequence). V was trimmed by 10 bases and J by 8 bases, leaving 9 bases between them. The sample was PBMCs or T cells enriched from blood (not recorded which). This TCR came from a man between 45 and 60 years old in a cohort exposed to, infected with or recovered from COVID-19 (not recorded which). The chain carries TRBV27 and TRBJ1-3; D is uncertain. This CDR3 is CAITTDTIYF. CDR3 bases: TGTGCCATAACGACTGACACCATATATTTT.